This T cell receptor (beta chain) was documented in a study of blood T cell repertoires in COVID-19. Study at large: Samples representing acute and convalescent COVID-19 were sourced from the United States, Italy and Spain. T cells, B-cell-depleted T cells, or PBMCs provided the cDNA or gDNA that served as material.

Study processing details: Scientists estimated how many nucleated cells there were by amplifying reference gene primers. Measured with immunoSEQ multiplex PCR; TCRdb has only the in-frame clones, and not every one. The V and J calls and clone size are taken from that table; D and trimming were inferred from the DNA. Counted here are 55,000 to 80,000 clones, approximately 86% occurring once; the ten biggest clones make up roughly 1%. The source of this sequence is a man in his 70s with acute or convalescent COVID-19. Sequencing was performed on peripheral blood.

The DNA for the CDR3 is TGTGCCAGCAGCGCGCTAGCGGCCTACAATGAGCAGTTCTTC. Amino acid sequence: CASSALAAYNEQFF. V and J are TRBV11-1 and TRBJ2-1; 7 bases line up with TRBD2. The ends lost 5 bases at V and 2 bases at J; junction bases unmatched: 3. CDR3 size: 14 residues. Germline-derived CDR1 and CDR2 are SGHAT and FQDESV (reference sequence).